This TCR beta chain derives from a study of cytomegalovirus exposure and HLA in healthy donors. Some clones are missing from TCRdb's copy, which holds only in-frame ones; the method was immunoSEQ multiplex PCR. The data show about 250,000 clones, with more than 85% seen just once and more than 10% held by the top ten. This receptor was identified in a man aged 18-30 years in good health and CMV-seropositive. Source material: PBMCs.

Here the CDR3 reads CSVGGGTKAYEQYF. For the CDR3, the DNA is TGCAGCGTTGGGGGGGGGACTAAAGCCTACGAGCAGTACTTC. The chain combines TRBV29-1 with TRBJ2-7, with TRBD2 identical over 7 bases. V dropped 4 bases and J dropped 2; count of bases not matched to a gene: 8. This CDR3 is built from 14 residues. Germline V lookup: CDR1 SQVTM, CDR2 ANQGSEA.